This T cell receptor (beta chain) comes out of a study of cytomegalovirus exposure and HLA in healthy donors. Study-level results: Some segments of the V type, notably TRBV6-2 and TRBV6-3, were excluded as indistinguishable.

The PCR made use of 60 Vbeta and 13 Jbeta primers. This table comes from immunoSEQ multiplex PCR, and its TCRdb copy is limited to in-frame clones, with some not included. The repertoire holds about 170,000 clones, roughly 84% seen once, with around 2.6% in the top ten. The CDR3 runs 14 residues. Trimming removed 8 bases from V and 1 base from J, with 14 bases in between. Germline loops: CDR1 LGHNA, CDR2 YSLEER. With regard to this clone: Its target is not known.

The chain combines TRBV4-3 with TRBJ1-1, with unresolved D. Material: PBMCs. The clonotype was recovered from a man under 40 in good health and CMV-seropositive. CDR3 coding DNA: TGCGCCAGCGGCCGCAAACATCAGAACACTGAAGCTTTCTTT. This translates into CASGRKHQNTEAFF.